What follows are 29 T cell receptor beta chains derived from one specimen sequenced in a study of blood T cells in healthy people across ages. Primed by a sample-barcoded 5' primer and a J-beta primer mix, a second PCR proceeded for about 6 to 12 cycles. TCRdb redid the calling of the 5' RACE reads with MiXCR, one entry per CDR3 protein. The sample consists of 550,000 to 700,000 distinct CDR3 sequences, about 25% of them appearing once. Sequenced: blood. These receptors were collected from a woman aged 70-85 years in good health.

The chain carries TRBV4-2 and TRBJ2-3; a weak D match, TRBD2 (6 bases). Germline lookup yields CDR1 LGHNA and CDR2 YNFKEQ. CDR3 length equals 18 residues. V lost 2 bases, J lost 4 bases, and 22 bases lay in between. CDR3 DNA sequence: TGTGCCAGCAGCCAATCTACCGGGATGCGGGGAAAGGCAGATACGCAGTATTTT. It encodes CASSQSTGMRGKADTQYF.

J is TRBJ2-5 and V is TRBV29-1; possibly TRBD1 for D (6 bases). V lost 4 bases and J 5 bases, leaving 17 bases between the germline ends. Germline V gene data show CDR1 as SQVTM and CDR2 as ANQGSEA. There are 14 residues in the CDR3. The CDR3 DNA sequence: TGCAGCGTTGCAGGTGGCAGGGGTGGGGAGACCCAGTACTTC. Amino acid sequence: CSVAGGRGGETQYF.

The V gene is TRBV2, the J gene TRBJ2-7, with D perhaps TRBD2 (5 bases). V was trimmed by 6 bases and J by 4 bases, leaving 10 bases between them. The germline V gene encodes CDR1 SNHLY and CDR2 FYNNEI. The CDR3 covers 12 residues. The CDR3 region is CASRGWEYEQYF. The CDR3 DNA sequence: TGTGCCAGCAGGGGGTGGGAGTACGAGCAGTACTTC.

This clonotype was counted between two and nine times. The V call is TRBV4-1, the J call TRBJ1-3; perhaps TRBD1 as D (6 bases). The germline V gene encodes CDR1 MGHRA and CDR2 YSYEKL. V lost 4 bases and J lost 2, with 15 bases in between. This CDR3 is 16 amino acids long. The CDR3 bases are TGCGCCAGCAGCCTGACGTCCAGGGGACCTGGAAACACCATATATTTT. Its translation is CASSLTSRGPGNTIYF.

For this clonotype: Compared with germline, one end of the junction differs, possibly owing to a read error. This chain joins TRBV7-9 and TRBJ1-1; tentative D call: TRBD1 (5 bases). From germline, CDR1 is SEHNR and CDR2 FQNEAQ (reference sequence). The CDR3 sequence is 13 residues long. The CDR3 is CASNWGTNTGAFF. Written as DNA, the CDR3 is TGTGCCAGCAACTGGGGCACCAACACTGGAGCTTTCTTT.

The V gene is TRBV7-2, the J gene TRBJ2-1, with a tentative D call TRBD2 (6 bases). The end of the DNA aligns better with TRBJ2-5, so the J call may be wrong. The length of the CDR3 is 15 residues. Per the germline V gene, CDR1 is SGHTA and CDR2 is FQGNSA. CDR3: CASSRGAGILETQYF. CDR3 bases: TGTGCCAGCAGCCGAGGGGCGGGGATCTTAGAGACCCAGTACTTC.

The chain employs TRBV6-4 and TRBJ1-1; D gene ambiguous. The germline gives CDR1 MRHNA, CDR2 SNTAGT. V dropped 5 bases and J dropped 5 bases, with 15 bases sitting between them. This CDR3 is 14 amino acids long. The CDR3 DNA sequence: TGTGCCAGCAGTTATAGTTGGGAAGGGACTGAAGCTTTCTTT. It yields the protein CASSYSWEGTEAFF.

This clonotype was seen more than once but under ten times. The chain links TRBV5-1 to TRBJ2-5; D could derive from TRBD1 or TRBD2 (5 bases each). The DNA end favors TRBJ2-7, so the J call may be wrong. Per germline, CDR1 SGHRS and CDR2 YFSETQ. The CDR3 spans 13 residues. As DNA, the CDR3 is TGCGCCAGCAGCAGGGACGGACGGTACGAGCAGTACTTC. Its protein is CASSRDGRYEQYF.

The J gene is TRBJ1-6, the V gene TRBV3-1; TRBD1 aligns across 7 bases. In germline, CDR1 is LGHDT, CDR2 YNNKEL (reference sequence). This CDR3 has 16 residues. Trimming removed 6 bases from V and 0 bases from J; junction bases left unmatched: 5. The CDR3 DNA reads TGTGCCAGCAGGCGACAGGGTGGCTCCTATAATTCACCCCTCCACTTT. Protein: CASRRQGGSYNSPLHF.

This clonotype was counted only a few times. The rearrangement joins TRBV15 to TRBJ2-5; D call uncertain. Per the germline V gene, CDR1 is LNHNV and CDR2 is YYDKDF (reference sequence). This CDR3 is built from 11 residues. Trimming pared 4 bases from V and 4 bases from J, leaving 4 bases between. This CDR3 reads CATSIRETQYF. In DNA form, the CDR3 reads TGTGCCACCAGCATTCGAGAGACCCAGTACTTC. The variable domain in full, with the rest retrieved from reference TRBV15 and TRBJ2-5, is DAMVIQNPRYQVTQFGKPVTLSCSQTLNHNVMYWYQQKSSQAPKLLFHYYDKDFNNEADTPDNFQSRRPNTSFCFLDIRSPGLGDTAMYLCATSIRETQYFGPGTRLLVL.

The V gene is TRBV4-3, the J gene TRBJ2-3, with TRBD1 matching 7 bases. Germline V gives CDR1 LGHNA, CDR2 YSLEER. CDR3 length: 14 amino acids. Trimming at V came to 1 base and at J to 4 bases, leaving 2 bases not matched to a gene. In nucleotides, the CDR3 is TGCGCCAGCAGCCAAGGTACAGGGGCAGATACGCAGTATTTT. Protein: CASSQGTGADTQYF.

The chain has TRBV4-2 and TRBJ1-1; 9 bases are shared with TRBD1. This CDR3 contains 14 residues. Germline lookup yields CDR1 LGHNA and CDR2 YNFKEQ. V dropped 5 bases and J dropped 7; count of bases not matched to a gene: 8. CDR3 region: CASSDGTGLIEAFF. The CDR3, as DNA: TGTGCCAGCAGCGACGGGACAGGGCTTATTGAAGCTTTCTTT.

V is TRBV20-1 and J is TRBJ2-7; 8 bases align to TRBD1. V lost 3 bases to trimming and J lost 1 base; unmatched junction nucleotides: 5. CDR1 and CDR2 from the germline V gene are DFQATT and SNEGSKA (reference sequence). The CDR3 length is 14 residues. The CDR3 loop reads CSASRQGASYEQYF. The CDR3 DNA is TGCAGTGCTAGTCGGCAGGGGGCATCCTACGAGCAGTACTTC.

Notes on this clonotype: One end of the junction does not line up with germline, which may come from a read error. This chain uses TRBV6-4 with TRBJ2-1, with D possibly called TRBD1 or TRBD2 (5 bases each). The CDR3 runs 14 residues. Germline-derived CDR1 and CDR2 are MRHNA and SNTAGT. The CDR3 DNA reads TGTGCCAGCCAGAGGGACCAAGGCAACAATGAGCAGTCCTTC. Encoded protein: CASQRDQGNNEQSF.

V usage is TRBV29-1 and J usage is TRBJ1-2; 8 bases align to TRBD1. The CDR3 sequence is 12 residues long. With V trimmed by 6 bases and J by 6 bases, 6 bases remained unmatched. In germline, CDR1 is SQVTM, CDR2 ANQGSEA. CDR3 DNA sequence: TGCAGCGTCGAGGGACAGGAGAATGGCTACACCTTC. Amino acid sequence: CSVEGQENGYTF.

This chain joins TRBV13 and TRBJ1-5; D is perhaps TRBD1 (5 bases). V was shortened by 5 bases and J by 7 bases, with 15 bases between the two germline ends. This CDR3 contains 14 residues. Germline assignment: CDR1 PRHDT and CDR2 FYEKMQ (reference sequence). CDR3 residues: CASSRQGGQQPQHF. The CDR3 bases are TGTGCCAGCAGCCGTCAGGGAGGTCAGCAGCCCCAGCATTTT.

This clonotype was found a few times. As DNA, the CDR3 is TGTGCTAGTGGTCCAAACACAAACCAAGAGACCCAGTACTTC. Protein sequence: CASGPNTNQETQYF. The chain carries TRBV12-5 and TRBJ2-5; D ambiguous. The V end was cut by 5 bases, the J end by 0 bases, with 10 bases between. The germline CDR1 and CDR2 sequences are LGHNT and FRNRAP. CDR3 length: 14 residues.

This clonotype has a single count. The V call is TRBV29-1, the J call TRBJ2-1, with TRBD1 as a possible D gene (6 bases). Germline V lookup: CDR1 SQVTM, CDR2 ANQGSEA. V dropped 5 bases and J dropped 0 bases, with 14 bases sitting between them. This CDR3 region has 15 residues. CDR3: CSVSGTTSSYNEQFF. In nucleotides, the CDR3 is TGCAGCGTTTCCGGGACAACGAGCTCCTACAATGAGCAGTTCTTC.

This chain uses TRBV6-1 with TRBJ2-7; D gene ambiguous. Trimming removed 4 bases at V and 3 bases at J, with 16 bases between. Germline V gene sequence: CDR1 MNHNS, CDR2 SASEGT. CDR3 length equals 15 residues. CDR3 sequence: CASSAFGSSGYEQYF. The CDR3 DNA sequence: TGTGCCAGCAGTGCCTTCGGCAGTTCCGGCTACGAGCAGTACTTC.

V is TRBV20-1 and J is TRBJ2-5; 7 bases map to TRBD1. There are 12 residues in the CDR3. V gave up 6 bases and J gave up 4 bases; unmatched junction bases: 5. Per the germline V gene, CDR1 is DFQATT and CDR2 is SNEGSKA (reference sequence). The CDR3 region is CSANEGAETQYF. The CDR3 coding sequence is TGCAGTGCGAACGAGGGGGCAGAGACCCAGTACTTC.

This clonotype was seen a few times. The CDR3 region is CASSKTERGPYDEQFF. Written as DNA, the CDR3 is TGTGCCAGCAGCAAGACGGAGCGGGGGCCTTACGATGAGCAGTTCTTC. V usage is TRBV7-9 and J usage is TRBJ2-1; TRBD2 aligns across 8 bases. The germline CDR1 and CDR2 sequences are SEHNR and FQNEAQ (reference sequence). J lost 8 bases, V lost 5 bases, and 14 bases had no gene match. This CDR3 has 16 amino acids.

The rearrangement joins TRBV4-3 to TRBJ2-7; 7 bases agree with TRBD2. This CDR3 comprises 14 residues. V was clipped by 5 bases and J by 7 bases; unmatched bases: 11. Germline CDR1 LGHNA, CDR2 YSLEER. As DNA, the CDR3 is TGCGCCAGCAGCAACCGGGGGGATAAAGGGGAGCAGTACTTC. Encoded protein: CASSNRGDKGEQYF.

With respect to this clonotype: The germline gene is not matched at one end of the junction; a read error may be the cause. This chain uses TRBV18 with TRBJ2-3; 13 bases agree with TRBD2. The CDR3 spans 16 residues. The germline V gene has CDR1 KGHSH and CDR2 LQKENI. As DNA, the CDR3 is TGTACCAGCTCTCAAGGACTAGCGGGAGGCACAGATACGCAGTATTTT. Translation: CTSSQGLAGGTDTQYF.

The genes are TRBV7-9 and TRBJ2-7; unclear D gene. Per germline, CDR1 SEHNR and CDR2 FQNEAQ (reference sequence). Deletions cut 5 bases from V and 0 bases from J, with 14 bases between. The CDR3 sequence is 15 residues long. CDR3 protein: CASSPQVASSYEQYF. The CDR3 DNA is TGTGCCAGCAGCCCGCAAGTGGCGAGCTCCTACGAGCAGTACTTC.

This clonotype was recorded only once. This chain links TRBV7-2 with TRBJ2-5; maybe TRBD2 (6 bases). V lost 5 bases and J lost 5, with 12 bases in between. Germline V gene data show CDR1 as SGHTA and CDR2 as FQGNSA. There are 13 residues in the CDR3. The CDR3 bases are TGTGCCAGCAGCCGGGACTTTGGGGAGACCCAGTACTTC. This translates into CASSRDFGETQYF.

This clonotype appeared a few times. The V gene is TRBV6-2 or TRBV6-3, the J gene TRBJ1-5; 8 positions agree with TRBD1. The V gene end was trimmed by 5 bases and the J gene end by 2 bases; junction bases not matched to a gene: 5. There are 15 residues in the CDR3. Germline values: CDR1 MNHEY, CDR2 SVGEGT. The CDR3 sequence: CASSDPGQGNQPQHF. For the CDR3, the DNA is TGTGCCAGCAGTGATCCGGGACAGGGCAATCAGCCCCAGCATTTT.

V and J are TRBV4-3 and TRBJ1-6; D is undetermined. Germline V gives CDR1 LGHNA, CDR2 YSLEER. This CDR3 contains 15 residues. V lost 0 bases and J 7 bases, leaving 10 bases between the germline ends. The CDR3 DNA reads TGCGCCAGCAGCCAAGAGATTCTGGGAAATTCACCCCTCCACTTT. Its protein product is CASSQEILGNSPLHF.

The table lists this clonotype with a few counts. This chain connects TRBV6-1 to TRBJ2-5, with TRBD1 identical over 7 bases. CDR3 length: 15 residues. With V trimmed by 7 bases and J by 2 bases, 10 bases remained unmatched. Germline V gene data show CDR1 as MNHNS and CDR2 as SASEGT. CDR3 bases: TGTGCCAGCATTATGGCCGGGACAGCACAAGAGACCCAGTACTTC. Translated: CASIMAGTAQETQYF.

The V call is TRBV12-3 or TRBV12-4, the J call TRBJ1-2; D possibly corresponds to TRBD1 (5 bases). This CDR3 has 13 amino acids. V shed 5 bases and J shed 4 bases, with 11 bases lying between them. DNA for the CDR3: TGTGCCAGCAGTACAACAGGCAGCTATGGCTACACCTTC. Translation gives CASSTTGSYGYTF.